Below, 26 T cell receptor beta chains from the same sample are listed, as sequenced in a study of cytomegalovirus exposure and HLA in healthy donors. PCR employed 60 Vbeta and 13 Jbeta primers. Using immunoSEQ multiplex PCR, the repertoire was profiled, and TCRdb retains in-frame clones only, with some absent. Here the sample spans 70,000 to 90,000 clones, about four fifths being singletons. The sample taken for sequencing was PBMCs. These receptors all stem from a male donor in good health and CMV-seropositive.

This clone was picked up one time. This rearrangement joins TRBV19 to TRBJ1-4; tentatively, D is TRBD1 (6 bases). Deletions cut 6 bases from V and 8 bases from J, with 10 bases between. CDR1 LNHDA and CDR2 SQIVND come from the germline V gene (reference sequence). The CDR3 is 12 residues long. The CDR3: CASRADREKLFF. The CDR3 region has the DNA TGTGCCAGTAGAGCCGACAGGGAAAAACTGTTTTTT.

This clone was seen a handful of times. The chain joins TRBV6-6 to TRBJ1-2; the match to TRBD1 covers 8 bases. Trimming at V came to 2 bases and at J to 6 bases, leaving 8 bases not matched to a gene. The CDR3 is made up of 15 amino acids. The V gene's germline CDR1 is MNHNY and CDR2 SVGAGI (reference sequence). CDR3 loop: CASSYPIRTGNGYTF. The CDR3 DNA sequence: TGTGCCAGCAGTTACCCCATCCGGACAGGGAATGGCTACACCTTC.

The chain combines TRBV6-5 with TRBJ1-3; 8 nucleotides line up with TRBD1. Germline V lookup: CDR1 MNHEY, CDR2 SVGAGI. The CDR3 sequence is 13 residues long. Trimming took 10 bases from V and 4 from J; bases not matched to a gene: 6. The CDR3 here is CATETGDGNTIYF. The CDR3 bases are TGTGCCACCGAGACAGGGGACGGAAACACCATATATTTT.

The V call is TRBV20-1, the J call TRBJ2-7, with unresolved D. The CDR3 loop spans 11 amino acids. With 6 bases removed from V and 1 base from J, the gap between germline ends came to 7 bases. Germline loops: CDR1 DFQATT, CDR2 SNEGSKA (reference sequence). The CDR3 DNA reads TGCAGTGCGGGCAGTTCCTACGAGCAGTACTTC. Translated: CSAGSSYEQYF.

This chain connects TRBV19 to TRBJ2-2, with 7 bases aligning to TRBD2. CDR3 length: 17 residues. With V trimmed by 3 bases and J by 5 bases, 12 bases remained unmatched. Germline V lookup: CDR1 LNHDA, CDR2 SQIVND (reference sequence). The CDR3 nucleotides read TGTGCCAGTAGTATGGGGGGGGTGGGCCGGGGGACCGGGGAGCTGTTTTTT. It translates to CASSMGGVGRGTGELFF. Full variable domain (rest looked up from reference TRBV19 and TRBJ2-2): DGGITQSPKYLFRKEGQNVTLSCEQNLNHDAMYWYRQDPGQGLRLIYYSQIVNDFQKGDIAEGYSVSREKKESFPLTVTSAQKNPTAFYLCASSMGGVGRGTGELFFGEGSRLTVL.

The chain uses TRBV30 and TRBJ2-5; D unresolved. Per germline, CDR1 GTSNPN and CDR2 SVGIG (reference sequence). V shed 3 bases and J shed 2 bases, with 4 bases lying between them. This CDR3 spans 11 amino acids. The CDR3 loop is CAWSPQETQYF. The CDR3 nucleotides are TGTGCCTGGAGCCCTCAAGAGACCCAGTACTTC.

V usage is TRBV7-9 and J usage is TRBJ2-3; D is perhaps TRBD1 (6 bases). The V end lost 1 base, the J end lost 6 bases, and 14 bases lay between the germline ends. This CDR3 comprises 15 residues. Germline CDR1 reads SEHNR; CDR2 reads FQNEAQ (reference sequence). The CDR3 coding sequence is TGTGCCAGCAGCTTAGGGACAGCTACTCCGGATACGCAGTATTTT. The encoded protein is CASSLGTATPDTQYF.

This clone came up once. The chain joins TRBV2 to TRBJ1-4; 8 bases map to TRBD1. Germline trimming cut 3 bases from V and 4 bases from J; bases unmatched to any gene: 1. This CDR3 comprises 14 residues. From germline, CDR1 is SNHLY and CDR2 FYNNEI. For the CDR3, the DNA is TGTGCCAGCAGTGAGGGACAGGTTAATGAAAAACTGTTTTTT. Amino acids: CASSEGQVNEKLFF.

The chain joins TRBV30 to TRBJ2-2, with 7 bases matching TRBD1. J gave up 5 bases and V 4 bases, and 7 bases lay outside the gene matches. The CDR3 length is 14 residues. Germline V gene lookup returns CDR1 GTSNPN and CDR2 SVGIG (reference sequence). The CDR3 region has the DNA TGTGCCTGGATCCCCGACAGGGAGACCGGGGAGCTGTTTTTT. Encoded protein: CAWIPDRETGELFF.

V usage is TRBV10-1 and J usage is TRBJ2-7; TRBD1 matches at 9 bases. The germline V gene has CDR1 WNHNN and CDR2 SYGVQD (reference sequence). Losses at the gene ends were 0 bases for V and 3 bases for J; bases not matched to a gene: 3. The CDR3 length is 15 residues. The CDR3 sequence: CASSESRTGDYEQYF. In DNA form, the CDR3 reads TGCGCCAGCAGTGAGTCGCGGACAGGGGACTACGAGCAGTACTTC.

The chain combines TRBV19 with TRBJ1-2; 9 bases map to TRBD1. The CDR3 totals 14 residues. After removal of 4 bases from V and 4 bases from J, the junction contained 4 bases not matched to a gene. Germline-derived CDR1 and CDR2 are LNHDA and SQIVND (reference sequence). The CDR3 nucleotides are TGTGCCAGTAGTACCGGACAGGGGCGCTATGGCTACACCTTC. Encoded protein: CASSTGQGRYGYTF.

This clone was picked up one time. The rearrangement links TRBV6-5 to TRBJ2-7, with TRBD1 identical over 8 bases. This CDR3 is 16 amino acids long. Germline loops: CDR1 MNHEY, CDR2 SVGAGI. The V and J ends lost 2 bases and 5 bases, in that order; junction bases with no gene match: 11. CDR3 DNA: TGTGCCAGCAGTTACAGCCTGTCAGGGGGCCTCAACGAGCAGTACTTC. Its translation is CASSYSLSGGLNEQYF.

This CDR3 is CASSPSGTRPYEQYF. In nucleotides, the CDR3 is TGTGCCAGCAGCCCCTCCGGGACACGACCCTACGAGCAGTACTTC. This chain connects TRBV7-9 to TRBJ2-7; TRBD1 might be the D (6 bases). The CDR3 has 15 amino acids. V was shortened by 5 bases and J by 2 bases, with 16 bases between the two germline ends. The germline gives CDR1 SEHNR, CDR2 FQNEAQ (reference sequence).

The gene calls are TRBV7-2 and TRBJ1-5; 9 nucleotides match TRBD1. CDR3 length equals 16 residues. Trimming took 0 bases from V and 3 from J; bases not matched to a gene: 3. Germline V gene lookup returns CDR1 SGHTA and CDR2 FQGNSA. The CDR3 here is CASSLAGQGNNQPQHF. DNA for the CDR3: TGTGCCAGCAGCTTAGCCGGACAGGGGAACAATCAGCCCCAGCATTTT.

The chain carries TRBV27 and TRBJ2-2; 8 nucleotides align to TRBD2. The ends lost 8 bases at V and 4 bases at J; junction bases unmatched: 9. There are 15 residues in the CDR3. CDR1 and CDR2 from the germline V gene are MNHEY and SMNVEV (reference sequence). In DNA form, the CDR3 reads TGTGCCAGCGCGACTCGGGAGGGCGGCACCGGGGAGCTGTTTTTT. It yields the protein CASATREGGTGELFF.

This clone was detected only a few times. The V call is TRBV9, the J call TRBJ2-7, with 11 bases identical to TRBD2. The CDR3 length is 14 residues. Germline trimming cut 4 bases from V and 2 bases from J; bases unmatched to any gene: 2. Germline CDR1 reads SGDLS; CDR2 reads YYNGEE. The CDR3 loop reads CASSPLAGAYEQYF. The CDR3, as DNA: TGTGCCAGCAGCCCACTAGCGGGGGCCTACGAGCAGTACTTC.

In this sample, this clone is medium-sized. The V call is TRBV5-4, the J call TRBJ2-1, with TRBD2 matching over 9 bases. Germline loops: CDR1 SGHNT, CDR2 YYREEE (reference sequence). V lost 0 bases and J lost 8; bases outside the gene matches: 6. The CDR3 loop spans 15 amino acids. The CDR3 region is CASSLVDSGSDEQFF. CDR3 nucleotide sequence: TGTGCCAGCAGCTTGGTAGATAGCGGGAGCGATGAGCAGTTCTTC.

The V and J genes are TRBV6-1 and TRBJ1-1; D ambiguous. This CDR3 has 13 residues. Trimming left V 5 bases short and J 1 base short, with 8 bases between. Germline CDR1 reads MNHNS; CDR2 reads SASEGT. CDR3 amino acids: CASSPRENTEAFF. CDR3 nucleotides: TGTGCCAGCAGTCCACGGGAGAACACTGAAGCTTTCTTT.

The chain recombines TRBV19 with TRBJ1-4; 9 bases line up with TRBD1. Germline lookup yields CDR1 LNHDA and CDR2 SQIVND (reference sequence). There are 14 residues in the CDR3. Trimming at V came to 7 bases and at J to 7 bases, leaving 7 bases not matched to a gene. The CDR3 sequence is CASNGGQGGEKLFF. The CDR3 DNA reads as TGTGCCAGTAATGGGGGACAGGGAGGTGAAAAACTGTTTTTT.

The V gene is TRBV5-5, the J gene TRBJ2-7; 8 nucleotides agree with TRBD1. Trimming took 3 bases from V and 2 from J; bases not matched to a gene: 10. The CDR3 has 16 amino acids. The germline gives CDR1 SGHKS, CDR2 YYEKEE (reference sequence). CDR3 nucleotide sequence: TGTGCCAGCAGCTCCCCAGCGGACAGGGTCACCTACGAGCAGTACTTC. Translation gives CASSSPADRVTYEQYF.

The chain is built from TRBV7-2 and TRBJ1-5, with 7 bases lining up with TRBD1. The V segment lost 2 bases and the J segment 3 bases; nucleotides outside the gene matches: 7. Germline CDR1 SGHTA, CDR2 FQGNSA. CDR3 length: 16 amino acids. The CDR3 here is CASSLFGRGDNQPQHF. CDR3 sequence (DNA): TGTGCCAGCAGCTTATTCGGCAGGGGGGACAATCAGCCCCAGCATTTT.

V gene TRBV30 combines with J gene TRBJ1-6; a weak D match, TRBD1 (5 bases). Germline-derived CDR1 and CDR2 are GTSNPN and SVGIG (reference sequence). Trimming left V 1 base short and J 8 bases short, with 12 bases between. The CDR3 loop spans 14 amino acids. CDR3 sequence reads: CAWSGRGRYSPLHF. The CDR3 nucleotides are TGTGCCTGGAGTGGTAGGGGAAGATATTCACCCCTCCACTTT. Drawing the rest from reference TRBV30 and TRBJ1-6, the complete variable domain is SQTIHQWPATLVQPVGSPLSLECTVEGTSNPNLYWYRQAAGRGLQLLFYSVGIGQISSEVPQNLSASRPQDRQFILSSKKLLLSDSGFYLCAWSGRGRYSPLHFGNGTRLTVT.

The gene calls are TRBV10-1 and TRBJ2-7; 8 nucleotides agree with TRBD1. The trim removed 6 bases at V and 4 bases at J, leaving 11 bases unmatched. Per the germline V gene, CDR1 is WNHNN and CDR2 is SYGVQD (reference sequence). The CDR3 extends over 15 amino acids. The CDR3 bases are TGCGCCAGCAGCCCGAGTTCGGACAGGGAATACGAGCAGTACTTC. Protein sequence: CASSPSSDREYEQYF.

This rearrangement joins TRBV25-1 to TRBJ2-3; 10 nucleotides align to TRBD2. Germline V gene lookup returns CDR1 MGHDK and CDR2 SYGVNS. CDR3 length equals 16 residues. Losses at the gene ends were 1 base for V and 4 bases for J; bases not matched to a gene: 5. This chain's CDR3 is CASSELLAGLSDTQYF. CDR3 DNA sequence: TGTGCCAGCAGTGAATTACTAGCGGGACTCTCAGATACGCAGTATTTT.

J is TRBJ2-7 and V is TRBV28; D call uncertain. V was cut by 2 bases and J by 3 bases, with 17 bases left in between. The CDR3 is 16 amino acids. Germline V gene sequence: CDR1 MDHEN, CDR2 SYDVKM. The CDR3 protein is CASSLEVELPVYEQYF. The CDR3 DNA is TGTGCCAGCAGTTTAGAGGTGGAGCTACCCGTCTACGAGCAGTACTTC.

This clone was observed a few times. The V and J genes are TRBV5-4 and TRBJ2-7; possible D gene TRBD1, 5 bases. Trimming shortened V by 0 bases and J by 0 bases, and 13 bases separated the two germline ends. Germline V lookup: CDR1 SGHNT, CDR2 YYREEE (reference sequence). The CDR3 contains 16 residues. Here the CDR3 DNA reads TGTGCCAGCAGCTTGGCCGAAACAGGTAGCTCCTACGAGCAGTACTTC. Protein: CASSLAETGSSYEQYF.